This T cell receptor (beta chain) was captured by sequencing in a study of molecular identifiers for immune sequencing clone quantification. Germline trimming cut 4 bases from V and 5 bases from J; bases unmatched to any gene: 10. This CDR3 contains 15 residues. Germline loops: CDR1 LGHNA, CDR2 YNFKEQ. This clonotype was recorded many times. For bulk TCR libraries, previously described methods and listed TCR primers were used. TCRdb used MiXCR to reprocess the PCR reads, holding one entry per CDR3 protein. Of roughly 93,000 distinct CDR3 sequences listed, around 20% are singletons. The TCR sequence derives from a human donor in good health. Some libraries in this study had Jurkat cell RNA spiked in. The specimen sequenced was naive CD8+ T cells from blood, with Jurkat cell RNA spiked in. Sample subset: FACS-sorted CD8+CD4-CCR7+CD45RA+ naive T cells. This sequence joins TRBV4-2 and TRBJ2-7; 8 bases line up with TRBD2. The CDR3 spells CASSPEAGLGHEQYF. The CDR3 DNA reads TGTGCCAGCAGCCCCGAGGCGGGACTAGGGCACGAGCAGTACTTC.